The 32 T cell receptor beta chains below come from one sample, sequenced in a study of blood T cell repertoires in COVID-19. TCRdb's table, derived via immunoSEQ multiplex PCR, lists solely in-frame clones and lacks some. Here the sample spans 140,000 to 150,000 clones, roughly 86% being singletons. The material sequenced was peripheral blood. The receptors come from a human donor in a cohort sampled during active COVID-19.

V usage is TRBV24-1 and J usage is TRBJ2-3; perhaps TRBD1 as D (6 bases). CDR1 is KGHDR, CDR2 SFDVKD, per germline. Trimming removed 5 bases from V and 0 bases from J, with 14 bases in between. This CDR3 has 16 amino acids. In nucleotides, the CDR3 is TGTGCCACCAGTGTCCCGGACAGCTTTAGCACAGATACGCAGTATTTT. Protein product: CATSVPDSFSTDTQYF.

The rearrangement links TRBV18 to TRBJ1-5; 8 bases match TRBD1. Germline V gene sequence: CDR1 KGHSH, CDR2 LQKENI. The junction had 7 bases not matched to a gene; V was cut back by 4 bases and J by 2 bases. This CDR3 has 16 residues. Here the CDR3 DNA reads TGTGCCAGCTCACGAGGACAGGGCGGGGGCAATCAGCCCCAGCATTTT. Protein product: CASSRGQGGGNQPQHF.

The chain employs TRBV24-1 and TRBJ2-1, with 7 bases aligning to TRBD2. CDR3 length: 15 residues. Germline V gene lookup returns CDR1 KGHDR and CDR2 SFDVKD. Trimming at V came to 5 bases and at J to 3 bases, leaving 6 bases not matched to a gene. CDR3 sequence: CATSGNTGGYNEQFF. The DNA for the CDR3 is TGTGCCACCAGTGGCAATACGGGAGGCTACAATGAGCAGTTCTTC.

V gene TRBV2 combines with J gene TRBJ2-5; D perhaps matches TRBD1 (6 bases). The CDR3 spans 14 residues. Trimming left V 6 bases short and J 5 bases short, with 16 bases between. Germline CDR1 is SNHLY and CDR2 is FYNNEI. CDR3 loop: CASRDRSRRETQYF. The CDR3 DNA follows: TGTGCCAGCAGAGACAGGTCCCGAAGGGAGACCCAGTACTTC. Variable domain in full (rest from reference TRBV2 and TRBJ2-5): EPEVTQTPSHQVTQMGQEVILRCVPISNHLYFYWYRQILGQKVEFLVSFYNNEISEKSEIFDDQFSVERPDGSNFTLKIRSTKLEDSAMYFCASRDRSRRETQYFGPGTRLLVL.

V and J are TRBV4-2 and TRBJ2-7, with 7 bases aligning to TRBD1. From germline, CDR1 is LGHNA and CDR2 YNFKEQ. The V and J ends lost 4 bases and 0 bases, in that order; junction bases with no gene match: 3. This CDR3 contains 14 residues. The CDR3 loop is CASSLTGNSYEQYF. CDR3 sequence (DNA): TGTGCCAGCAGCCTGACAGGGAACTCCTACGAGCAGTACTTC.

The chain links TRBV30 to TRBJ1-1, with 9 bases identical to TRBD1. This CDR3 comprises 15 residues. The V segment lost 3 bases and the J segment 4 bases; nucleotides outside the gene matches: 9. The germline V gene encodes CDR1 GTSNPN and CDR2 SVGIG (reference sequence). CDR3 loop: CAWRRPGTGSTEAFF. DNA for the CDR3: TGTGCCTGGAGACGTCCCGGGACAGGGAGCACTGAAGCTTTCTTT.

The CDR3 here is CASSDQGAKNEQFF. CDR3 DNA sequence: TGTGCCAGCAGTGACCAGGGGGCGAAAAATGAGCAGTTCTTC. The J gene is TRBJ2-1, the V gene TRBV2; 8 positions agree with TRBD1. This CDR3 is 14 amino acids long. The J segment lost 7 bases and the V segment lost 3 bases, leaving 5 bases of the junction unmatched. CDR1 SNHLY and CDR2 FYNNEI come from the germline V gene.

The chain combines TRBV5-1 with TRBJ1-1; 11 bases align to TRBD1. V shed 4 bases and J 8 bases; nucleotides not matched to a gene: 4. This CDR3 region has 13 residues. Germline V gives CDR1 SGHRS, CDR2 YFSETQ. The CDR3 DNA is TGCGCCAGCAGCCCCGGACAGGGGGCGGAAGCTTTCTTT. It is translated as CASSPGQGAEAFF.

The CDR3 region is CASSGDTYEQYF. CDR3 nucleotide sequence: TGTGCCAGCAGTGGGGACACCTACGAGCAGTACTTC. V and J are TRBV12-3 or TRBV12-4 and TRBJ2-7, with a possible D match to TRBD1 (6 bases). The length of the CDR3 is 12 residues. V was shortened by 5 bases and J by 2 bases, with 7 bases between the two germline ends.

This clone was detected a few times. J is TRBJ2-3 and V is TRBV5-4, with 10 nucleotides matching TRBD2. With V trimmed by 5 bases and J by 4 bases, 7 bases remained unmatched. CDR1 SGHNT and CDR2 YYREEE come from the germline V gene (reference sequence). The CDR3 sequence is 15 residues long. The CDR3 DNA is TGTGCCAGCAGAAACGGACTAGCGGTAGCAGATACGCAGTATTTT. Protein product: CASRNGLAVADTQYF.

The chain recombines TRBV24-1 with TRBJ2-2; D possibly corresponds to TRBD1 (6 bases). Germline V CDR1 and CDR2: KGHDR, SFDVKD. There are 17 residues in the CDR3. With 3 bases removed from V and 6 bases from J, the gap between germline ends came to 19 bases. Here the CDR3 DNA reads TGTGCCACCAGTGATCACACCGACCGGGACATTCCCGGGGAGCTGTTTTTT. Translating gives CATSDHTDRDIPGELFF.

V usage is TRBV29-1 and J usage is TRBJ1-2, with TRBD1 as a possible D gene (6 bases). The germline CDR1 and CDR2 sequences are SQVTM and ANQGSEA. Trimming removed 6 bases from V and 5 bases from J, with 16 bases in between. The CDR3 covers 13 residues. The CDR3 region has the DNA TGCAGCGTCCGACAAGGACAGACATATGGCTACACCTTC. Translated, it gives CSVRQGQTYGYTF.

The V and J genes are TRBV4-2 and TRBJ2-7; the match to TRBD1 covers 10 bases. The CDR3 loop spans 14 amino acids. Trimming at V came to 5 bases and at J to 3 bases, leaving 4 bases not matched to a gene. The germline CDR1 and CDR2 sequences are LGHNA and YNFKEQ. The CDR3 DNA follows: TGTGCCAGCAGCGCCCGGGACAGGGGCTACGAGCAGTACTTC. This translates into CASSARDRGYEQYF.

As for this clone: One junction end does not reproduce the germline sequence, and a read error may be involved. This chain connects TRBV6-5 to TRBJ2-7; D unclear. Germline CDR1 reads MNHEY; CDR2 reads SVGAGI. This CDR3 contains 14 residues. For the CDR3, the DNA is TGTGCCAGCAGTGACTCCCCTCTGGCCGCCGAGCAGTACTTC. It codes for CASSDSPLAAEQYF.

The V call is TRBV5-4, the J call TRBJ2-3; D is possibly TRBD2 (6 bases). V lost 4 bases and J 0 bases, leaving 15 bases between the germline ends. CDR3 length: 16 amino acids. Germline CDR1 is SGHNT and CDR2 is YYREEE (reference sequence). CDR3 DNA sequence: TGTGCCAGCAGCCTGGTGGGGGGATCTAGCACAGATACGCAGTATTTT. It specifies CASSLVGGSSTDTQYF.

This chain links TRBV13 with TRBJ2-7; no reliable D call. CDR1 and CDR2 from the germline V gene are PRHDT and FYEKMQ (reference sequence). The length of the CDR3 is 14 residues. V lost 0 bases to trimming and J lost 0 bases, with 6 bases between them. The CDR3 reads CASSLGSSSYEQYF. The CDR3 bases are TGTGCCAGCAGCTTAGGTTCCAGCTCCTACGAGCAGTACTTC.

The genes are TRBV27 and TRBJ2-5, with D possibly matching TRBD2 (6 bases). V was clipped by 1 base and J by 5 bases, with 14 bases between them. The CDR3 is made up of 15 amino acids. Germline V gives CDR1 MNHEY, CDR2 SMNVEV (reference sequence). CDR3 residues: CASSLYRRAGETQYF. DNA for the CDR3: TGTGCCAGCAGTTTATACCGGAGGGCCGGGGAGACCCAGTACTTC.

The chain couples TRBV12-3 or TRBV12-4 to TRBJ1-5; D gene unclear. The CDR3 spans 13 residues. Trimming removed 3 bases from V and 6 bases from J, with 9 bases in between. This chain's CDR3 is CASSFQDIQPQHF. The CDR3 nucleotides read TGTGCCAGCAGTTTCCAGGATATTCAGCCCCAGCATTTT.

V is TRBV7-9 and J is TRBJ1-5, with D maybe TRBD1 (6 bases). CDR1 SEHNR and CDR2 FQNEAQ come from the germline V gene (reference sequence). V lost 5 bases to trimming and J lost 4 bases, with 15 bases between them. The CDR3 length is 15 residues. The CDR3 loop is CASSSLGTQNQPQHF. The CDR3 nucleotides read TGTGCCAGCAGCAGCCTCGGGACACAAAATCAGCCCCAGCATTTT.

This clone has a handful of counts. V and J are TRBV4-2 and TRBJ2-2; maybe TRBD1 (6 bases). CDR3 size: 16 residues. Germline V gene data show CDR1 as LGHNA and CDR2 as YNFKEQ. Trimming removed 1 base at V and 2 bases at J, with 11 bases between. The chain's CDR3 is CASSQVLGANTGELFF. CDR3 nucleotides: TGTGCCAGCAGCCAAGTTTTGGGGGCAAACACCGGGGAGCTGTTTTTT.

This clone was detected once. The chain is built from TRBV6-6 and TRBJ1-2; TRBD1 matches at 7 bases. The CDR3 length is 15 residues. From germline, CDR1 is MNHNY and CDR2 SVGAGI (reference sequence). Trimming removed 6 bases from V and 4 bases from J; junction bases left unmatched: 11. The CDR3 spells CASRERQGERYGYTF. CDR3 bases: TGTGCCAGCAGGGAGCGACAGGGTGAGCGCTATGGCTACACCTTC.

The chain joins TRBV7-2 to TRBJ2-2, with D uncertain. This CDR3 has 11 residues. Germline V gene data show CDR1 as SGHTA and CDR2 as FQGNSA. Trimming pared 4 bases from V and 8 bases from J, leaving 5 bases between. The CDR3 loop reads CASSSSGELFF. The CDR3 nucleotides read TGTGCCAGCAGCTCCTCGGGGGAGCTGTTTTTT. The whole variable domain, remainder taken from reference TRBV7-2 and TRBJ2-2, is GAGVSQSPSNKVTEKGKDVELRCDPISGHTALYWYRQSLGQGLEFLIYFQGNSAPDKSGLPSDRFSAERTGGSVSTLTIQRTQQEDSAVYLCASSSSGELFFGEGSRLTVL.

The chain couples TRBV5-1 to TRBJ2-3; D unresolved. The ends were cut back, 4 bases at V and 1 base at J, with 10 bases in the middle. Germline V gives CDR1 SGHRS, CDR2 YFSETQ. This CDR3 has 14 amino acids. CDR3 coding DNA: TGCGCCAGCAGCCGCGGTCTCCGCACAGATACGCAGTATTTT. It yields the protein CASSRGLRTDTQYF.

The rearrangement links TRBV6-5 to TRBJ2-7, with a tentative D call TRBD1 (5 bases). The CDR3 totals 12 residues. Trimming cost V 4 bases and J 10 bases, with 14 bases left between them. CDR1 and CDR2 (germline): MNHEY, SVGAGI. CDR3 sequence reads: CASSLGQGYQYF. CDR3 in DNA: TGTGCCAGCAGTTTGGGGCAGGGATATCAGTACTTC.

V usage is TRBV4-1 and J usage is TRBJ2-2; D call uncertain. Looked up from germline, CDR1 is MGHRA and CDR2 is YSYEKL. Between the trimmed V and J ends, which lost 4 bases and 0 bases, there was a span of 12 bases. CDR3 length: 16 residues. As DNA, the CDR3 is TGCGCCAGCAGCCCCCGTCAGGTGTCGAACACCGGGGAGCTGTTTTTT. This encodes CASSPRQVSNTGELFF.

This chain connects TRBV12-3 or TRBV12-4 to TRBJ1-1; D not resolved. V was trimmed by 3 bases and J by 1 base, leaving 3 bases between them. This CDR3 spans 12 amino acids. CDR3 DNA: TGTGCCAGCAGTTTGGCGAACACTGAAGCTTTCTTT. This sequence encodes CASSLANTEAFF.

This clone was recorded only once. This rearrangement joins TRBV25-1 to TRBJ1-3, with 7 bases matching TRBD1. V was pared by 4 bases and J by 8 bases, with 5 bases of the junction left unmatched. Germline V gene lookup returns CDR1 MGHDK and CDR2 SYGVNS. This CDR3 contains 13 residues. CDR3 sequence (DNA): TGTGCCAGCAGTGTCAGGGGGGAGGACACCATATATTTT. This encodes CASSVRGEDTIYF. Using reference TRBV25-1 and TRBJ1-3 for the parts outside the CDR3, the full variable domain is EADIYQTPRYLVIGTGKKITLECSQTMGHDKMYWYQQDPGMELHLIHYSYGVNSTEKGDLSSESTVSRIRTEHFPLTLESARPSHTSQYLCASSVRGEDTIYFGEGSWLTVV.

CDR3 sequence: CASSKKRDRGLNTEAFF. CDR3 coding DNA: TGTGCCAGCAGCAAAAAAAGGGACAGGGGGCTGAACACTGAAGCTTTCTTT. The chain is built from TRBV21-1 and TRBJ1-1; the table's D call TRBD1 went unverified against the DNA. TRBV21-1 is a pseudogene. The CDR3 consists of 17 residues.

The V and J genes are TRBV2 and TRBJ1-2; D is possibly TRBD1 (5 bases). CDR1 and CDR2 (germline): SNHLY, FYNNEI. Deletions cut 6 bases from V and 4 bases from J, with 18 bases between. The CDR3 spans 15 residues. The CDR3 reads CASRVGRGYFYGYTF. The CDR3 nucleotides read TGTGCCAGCAGGGTGGGGAGGGGTTATTTCTATGGCTACACCTTC.

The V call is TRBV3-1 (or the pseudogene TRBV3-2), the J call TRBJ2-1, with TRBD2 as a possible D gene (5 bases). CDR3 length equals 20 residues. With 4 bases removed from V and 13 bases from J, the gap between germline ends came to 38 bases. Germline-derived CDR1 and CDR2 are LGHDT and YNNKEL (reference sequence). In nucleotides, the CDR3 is TGTGCCAGCAGCCTAAATCGGGGTAAAGCGACCTACCTAGGTGGATTAGAACAGTTCTTC. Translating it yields CASSLNRGKATYLGGLEQFF.

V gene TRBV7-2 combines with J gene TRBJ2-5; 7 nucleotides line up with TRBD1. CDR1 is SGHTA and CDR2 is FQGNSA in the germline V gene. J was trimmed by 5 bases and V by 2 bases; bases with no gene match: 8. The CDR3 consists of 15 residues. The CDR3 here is CASSLSNRGIETQYF. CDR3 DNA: TGTGCCAGCAGCTTAAGTAACAGGGGTATTGAGACCCAGTACTTC.

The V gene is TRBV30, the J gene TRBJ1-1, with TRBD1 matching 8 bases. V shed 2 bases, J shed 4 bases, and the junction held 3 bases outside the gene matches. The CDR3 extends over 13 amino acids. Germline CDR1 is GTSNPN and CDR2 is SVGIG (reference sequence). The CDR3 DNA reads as TGTGCCTGGAGTACCGACAGGGGCACTGAAGCTTTCTTT. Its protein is CAWSTDRGTEAFF.